The clone carrying this TCR beta chain was seen more than once but under ten times. The antigen is unknown. Both iRepertoire HTBI primers and Arm-PCR of CDR3 regions were used to build the TCR beta libraries. TCRdb reprocessed the multiplex PCR reads via MiXCR and lists one record per CDR3 protein. The sample lists about 470,000 distinct CDR3 sequences; about 22% were seen once. There are 14 residues in the CDR3. Trimming left V 7 bases short and J 4 bases short, with 17 bases between. Time point noted: persistent/refractory GD, antithyroid drugs over 5 years with positive TRAb. RNA extracted from PBMCs served as the sequencing template. These data originate in a study of regulatory T cells in long-lasting Graves disease. Study context: More than 5 years of antithyroid drugs with positive TSH receptor antibodies defined persistent Graves' disease. The study's findings and limits: Small numbers of samples may have cut accuracy. TCR diversity was lower in persistent Graves' patients than in newly diagnosed ones.

The chain recombines TRBV12-3 or TRBV12-4 with TRBJ2-7; D possibly corresponds to TRBD2 (5 bases). Sequenced here: peripheral blood mononuclear cells (PBMCs), sampled when the disease was refractory, from a patient treated with antithyroid drugs. This TCR was recovered from a female donor with Graves disease. CDR3 loop: CASTQSGFAYEQYF. CDR3 sequence (DNA): TGTGCCAGCACCCAATCGGGGTTTGCGTACGAGCAGTACTTC.